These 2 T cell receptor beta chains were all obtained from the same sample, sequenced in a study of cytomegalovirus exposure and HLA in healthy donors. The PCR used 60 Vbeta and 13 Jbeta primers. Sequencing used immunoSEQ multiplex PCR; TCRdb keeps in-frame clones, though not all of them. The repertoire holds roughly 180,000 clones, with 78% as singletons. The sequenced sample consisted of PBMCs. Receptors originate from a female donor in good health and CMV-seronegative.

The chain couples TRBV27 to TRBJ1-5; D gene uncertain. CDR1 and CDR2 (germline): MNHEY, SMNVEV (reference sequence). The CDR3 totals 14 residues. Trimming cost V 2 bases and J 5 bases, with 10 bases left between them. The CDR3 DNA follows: TGTGCCAGCAGTTTAACTGTGCGGGATCAGCCCCAGCATTTT. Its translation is CASSLTVRDQPQHF.

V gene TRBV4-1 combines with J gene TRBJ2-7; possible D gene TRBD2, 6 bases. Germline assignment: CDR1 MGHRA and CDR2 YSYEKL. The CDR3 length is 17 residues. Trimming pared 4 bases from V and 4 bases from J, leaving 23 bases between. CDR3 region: CASSPWGLPGDGYEQYF. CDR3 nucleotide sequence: TGCGCCAGCAGCCCCTGGGGACTCCCCGGAGATGGTTACGAGCAGTACTTC.